The 27 T cell receptor beta chains listed next were all sequenced from one sample in a study of blood T cells in healthy people across ages. A second PCR of about 6 to 11 cycles used a sample-barcoded 5' primer and a J-beta primer mix. One entry per CDR3 protein, called by TCRdb with MiXCR from the 5' RACE reads. Counted here are about 1.8 million distinct CDR3 sequences, roughly 49% occurring once; the ten biggest clones make up approximately 2.1%. Sequencing was done on a sample of blood. These TCRs come from a woman aged 40 to 55 in good health.

The chain uses TRBV4-1 and TRBJ2-7; 8 bases align to TRBD1. This CDR3 region has 14 residues. The germline gives CDR1 MGHRA, CDR2 YSYEKL. V lost 5 bases and J lost 3; bases outside the gene matches: 6. The chain's CDR3 is CASSAGQDLYEQYF. The CDR3 DNA follows: TGCGCCAGCAGCGCGGGACAGGATCTCTACGAGCAGTACTTC.

The chain is built from TRBV6-5 and TRBJ2-7; D might be TRBD2 (6 bases). This CDR3 spans 14 amino acids. Germline assignment: CDR1 MNHEY and CDR2 SVGAGI. Trimming shortened V by 2 bases and J by 3 bases, and 11 bases separated the two germline ends. The CDR3 bases are TGTGCCAGCAGTTACGGGACTTCTTTCTACGAGCAGTACTTC. It translates to CASSYGTSFYEQYF.

The chain couples TRBV27 to TRBJ1-5; possibly TRBD1 for D (5 bases). Germline CDR1 reads MNHEY; CDR2 reads SMNVEV (reference sequence). The germline V and J ends were trimmed by 8 bases and 6 bases, with 17 bases remaining between them. The CDR3 runs to 14 residues. The CDR3 region is CASGVRSGIQPQHF. CDR3 DNA sequence: TGTGCCAGCGGCGTCCGGTCAGGGATTCAGCCCCAGCATTTT.

This chain uses TRBV6-2 or TRBV6-3 with TRBJ2-5; D remains ambiguous. This CDR3 comprises 14 residues. Per germline, CDR1 MNHEY and CDR2 SVGEGT. V lost 2 bases to trimming and J lost 4 bases, with 11 bases between them. The DNA of the CDR3 is TGTGCCAGCAGTTACGTCGGGTTGTCAGAGACCCAGTACTTC. It specifies CASSYVGLSETQYF.

This clonotype was observed a few times. The chain links TRBV24-1 to TRBJ2-1; D could derive from TRBD1 or TRBD2 (6 bases each). V lost 5 bases to trimming and J lost 0 bases, with 19 bases between them. Germline CDR1 reads KGHDR; CDR2 reads SFDVKD. The CDR3 is made up of 18 amino acids. The CDR3: CATSGKGLGRGSYNEQFF. The CDR3 DNA sequence: TGTGCCACCAGTGGTAAGGGACTCGGCAGGGGCTCCTACAATGAGCAGTTCTTC.

This clonotype was seen once. A clone one base away is much larger, so this may be a read error. The chain uses TRBV12-3 or TRBV12-4 and TRBJ2-1; no clear D. The CDR3 has 11 residues. This chain's CDR3 is CASSFKNGQFF. The CDR3 coding sequence is TGTGCCAGCAGTTTCAAGAATGGGCAGTTCTTC.

The chain has TRBV4-3 and TRBJ2-1, with a weak D call TRBD2 (7 bases). Germline V lookup: CDR1 LGHNA, CDR2 YSLEER. This CDR3 region has 17 residues. Trimming took 2 bases from V and 13 from J, leaving 27 bases between them. The CDR3 DNA sequence: TGCGCCAGCAGCCAACTTGGGAGGGCGTCACAGGGAGAGACCCAGTTCTTC. Translating gives CASSQLGRASQGETQFF.

This clonotype was seen more than once but under ten times. The rearrangement uses TRBV29-1 and TRBJ2-5; no clear D gene. Trimming removed 4 bases from V and 5 bases from J, with 11 bases in between. The V gene's germline CDR1 is SQVTM and CDR2 ANQGSEA. The CDR3 totals 12 residues. The CDR3 reads CSVADLGETQYF. In DNA form, the CDR3 reads TGCAGCGTTGCAGACCTAGGGGAGACCCAGTACTTC.

The gene calls are TRBV4-1 and TRBJ2-4; D perhaps matches TRBD1 (8 bases). CDR3 length: 19 residues. Germline V gives CDR1 MGHRA, CDR2 YSYEKL. Trimming cost V 0 bases and J 7 bases, with 25 bases left between them. CDR3 in DNA: TGCGCCAGCAGCCAAGAGACTCATACAGGACAGGGAGGGAGTAACATTCAGTACTTC. Translated, it gives CASSQETHTGQGGSNIQYF.

Notes on this clonotype: One end of the junction varies from germline; a read error may be responsible. CDR3 in amino acids: CARSLDRYNEQFF. The CDR3 nucleotides read TGTGCCCGCAGCTTAGACAGGTACAATGAGCAGTTCTTC. This chain connects TRBV7-2 to TRBJ2-1, with a weak D call TRBD1 (6 bases). The CDR3 extends over 13 amino acids. Germline V lookup: CDR1 SGHTA, CDR2 FQGNSA.

A single count supports this clonotype. The V call is TRBV7-3, the J call TRBJ2-3, with unresolved D. The germline V and J ends were trimmed by 4 bases and 3 bases, with 17 bases remaining between them. This CDR3 has 16 residues. Germline CDR1 is SGHTA and CDR2 is FQGTGA. In DNA form, the CDR3 reads TGTGCCAGCAGCTCTCTACCATTCGGGCGAACAGATACGCAGTATTTT. Amino acid sequence: CASSSLPFGRTDTQYF.

This clonotype came up a few times. J is TRBJ2-3 and V is TRBV29-1; no reliable D call. The CDR3 loop spans 13 amino acids. V was pared by 5 bases and J by 0 bases, with 9 bases between. CDR1 and CDR2 (germline): SQVTM, ANQGSEA. The CDR3 spells CSVQVGSTDTQYF. Written as DNA, the CDR3 is TGCAGCGTTCAAGTGGGGAGCACAGATACGCAGTATTTT.

This clonotype was counted a few times. This chain connects TRBV7-2 to TRBJ1-4; D may be TRBD1 (6 bases). CDR1 and CDR2 (germline): SGHTA, FQGNSA. V was cut by 5 bases and J by 7 bases, with 23 bases left in between. The CDR3 runs 17 residues. CDR3 nucleotide sequence: TGTGCCAGCAGCGCTTACCTGACAGGTGTTAAGGCTGAAAAACTGTTTTTT. It is translated as CASSAYLTGVKAEKLFF.

V and J are TRBV7-2 and TRBJ1-2, with 7 bases matching TRBD1. The CDR3 covers 18 residues. Germline CDR1 SGHTA, CDR2 FQGNSA. V trimming: 2 bases; J trimming: 1 base; junction bases outside the gene matches: 13. The CDR3 spells CASSLNGNPGQNNYGYTF. CDR3 sequence (DNA): TGTGCCAGCAGCTTAAATGGAAATCCGGGACAGAATAACTATGGCTACACCTTC.

The genes are TRBV28 and TRBJ1-2, with TRBD1 matching 9 bases. Germline V gives CDR1 MDHEN, CDR2 SYDVKM. The CDR3 has 15 residues. Unmatched junction bases numbered 6, after V lost 3 bases and J lost 4 bases. The CDR3 protein is CASSFGGQGVYGYTF. In DNA, the CDR3 is TGTGCCAGCAGTTTCGGGGGACAGGGAGTCTATGGCTACACCTTC.

This chain joins TRBV28 and TRBJ2-5; 8 nucleotides line up with TRBD1. V lost 7 bases and J lost 11; bases outside the gene matches: 21. CDR1 is MDHEN, CDR2 SYDVKM, per germline. The CDR3 is 16 residues long. The CDR3 region is CASTSRGGTGGNGQYF. CDR3 in DNA: TGTGCCAGCACCTCCAGAGGGGGGACAGGTGGTAATGGGCAGTACTTC.

The chain combines TRBV5-1 with TRBJ1-5; 8 nucleotides align to TRBD1. This CDR3 is 14 amino acids long. With V trimmed by 2 bases and J by 6 bases, 4 bases remained unmatched. Germline CDR1 reads SGHRS; CDR2 reads YFSETQ. This CDR3 reads CASSFAGGGQPQHF. DNA of the CDR3: TGCGCCAGCAGCTTCGCAGGGGGCGGTCAGCCCCAGCATTTT.

V gene TRBV27 combines with J gene TRBJ2-7; maybe TRBD2 (5 bases). With the DNA end fitting TRBJ2-5 better, the J assignment may be wrong. This CDR3 has 18 residues. CDR1 and CDR2 (germline): MNHEY, SMNVEV (reference sequence). The CDR3 spells CASSSRASTPRERETQYF. The DNA of the CDR3 is TGTGCCAGCAGTTCCCGGGCCTCAACCCCTAGGGAGAGGGAGACCCAGTACTTC.

This clonotype was seen only once. The chain couples TRBV14 to TRBJ2-7; D remains unclear. Trimming took off 1 base at V and 3 bases at J, with 10 bases between the two ends. From germline, CDR1 is SGHDN and CDR2 FVKESK. The CDR3 runs 14 residues. The CDR3 nucleotides read TGTGCCAGCAGCCAAGGGCACAGCCGCTACGAGCAGTACTTC. It yields the protein CASSQGHSRYEQYF.

This clonotype was detected only a few times. The V gene is TRBV24-1, the J gene TRBJ2-6; D gene ambiguous. CDR1 is KGHDR and CDR2 is SFDVKD in the germline V gene. Trimming removed 6 bases at V and 4 bases at J, with 3 bases between. This CDR3 spans 12 amino acids. The CDR3: CATSPGANVLTF. CDR3 nucleotides: TGTGCCACCAGTCCGGGGGCCAACGTCCTGACTTTC.

This chain connects TRBV9 to TRBJ2-2; unclear D gene. Trimming took off 4 bases at V and 5 bases at J, with 15 bases between the two ends. Germline V gene sequence: CDR1 SGDLS, CDR2 YYNGEE. This CDR3 is 15 amino acids long. The CDR3 sequence: CASSTTGGQTGELFF. The CDR3 region has the DNA TGTGCCAGCAGCACTACCGGTGGGCAGACCGGGGAGCTGTTTTTT.

This clonotype was seen only a few times. The chain is built from TRBV20-1 and TRBJ2-5; the D is unclear. In germline, CDR1 is DFQATT, CDR2 SNEGSKA (reference sequence). The length of the CDR3 is 13 residues. V lost 6 bases, J lost 1 base, and 12 bases lay in between. The CDR3 spells CSAKRHSQETQYF. The CDR3 DNA reads as TGCAGTGCCAAGAGGCACAGCCAAGAGACCCAGTACTTC.

The chain combines TRBV7-2 with TRBJ2-3; D might be TRBD2 (5 bases). Germline V gives CDR1 SGHTA, CDR2 FQGNSA. Deletions cut 3 bases from V and 1 base from J, with 11 bases between. The CDR3 runs 15 residues. The CDR3, as DNA: TGTGCCAGCAGCTTTCCCGAGGGAGGCACAGATACGCAGTATTTT. It encodes CASSFPEGGTDTQYF.

V gene TRBV20-1 combines with J gene TRBJ1-5, with D unresolved. This CDR3 has 12 amino acids. Per the germline V gene, CDR1 is DFQATT and CDR2 is SNEGSKA (reference sequence). The V end was cut by 3 bases, the J end by 7 bases, with 10 bases between. The CDR3 nucleotides are TGCAGTGCTAGGGACGGGCCCCAGCCCCAGCATTTT. This sequence encodes CSARDGPQPQHF.

The chain is built from TRBV24-1 and TRBJ1-5; no clear D. In germline, CDR1 is KGHDR, CDR2 SFDVKD. CDR3 length: 14 amino acids. V was shortened by 5 bases and J by 0 bases, with 7 bases between the two germline ends. CDR3: CATSGIYSNQPQHF. The CDR3 DNA sequence: TGTGCCACCAGTGGGATTTATAGCAATCAGCCCCAGCATTTT.

J is TRBJ1-2 and V is TRBV12-3 or TRBV12-4; 9 bases line up with TRBD1. The CDR3 has 14 amino acids. V lost 7 bases to trimming and J lost 2 bases; unmatched junction nucleotides: 5. The CDR3 is CASTGTGRNYGYTF. The CDR3 region has the DNA TGTGCCAGCACCGGGACAGGGCGAAACTATGGCTACACCTTC.

The chain uses TRBV7-2 and TRBJ1-1; D uncertain. The CDR3 sequence is 14 residues long. V lost 7 bases and J lost 5, with 17 bases in between. The germline V gene has CDR1 SGHTA and CDR2 FQGNSA. The CDR3 region is CASTSRSGKTEAFF. The CDR3 region has the DNA TGTGCCAGCACCTCGAGGTCTGGGAAAACTGAAGCTTTCTTT.